The present T cell receptor (beta chain) was sequenced within a study of blood T cell repertoires in COVID-19. Looking at the study overall: From the United States, Italy and Spain came samples of acute and convalescent COVID-19. In each case, the material was cDNA or gDNA derived from T cells, B-cell-depleted T cells, or PBMCs.

In the original processing: Quantification of nucleated cells was approximated via reference gene primer amplification. The assay was immunoSEQ multiplex PCR, and TCRdb's table has in-frame clones only and misses some. The V and J calls and the clone size are those of that table, but D and trimming were determined from the DNA. This table holds about 280,000 clones, around 90% found once. There are many counts of this clone. Sequencing was carried out using peripheral blood. The TCR sequence derives from a woman in her forties or fifties who had recovered from COVID-19.

This chain's CDR3 is CSVGWQVNTGELFF. CDR3 in DNA: TGCAGCGTTGGGTGGCAGGTGAACACCGGGGAGCTGTTTTTT. V is TRBV29-1 and J is TRBJ2-2; D call uncertain. The CDR3 covers 14 residues. The V end was cut by 4 bases, the J end by 1 base, with 10 bases between. CDR1 is SQVTM, CDR2 ANQGSEA, per germline.